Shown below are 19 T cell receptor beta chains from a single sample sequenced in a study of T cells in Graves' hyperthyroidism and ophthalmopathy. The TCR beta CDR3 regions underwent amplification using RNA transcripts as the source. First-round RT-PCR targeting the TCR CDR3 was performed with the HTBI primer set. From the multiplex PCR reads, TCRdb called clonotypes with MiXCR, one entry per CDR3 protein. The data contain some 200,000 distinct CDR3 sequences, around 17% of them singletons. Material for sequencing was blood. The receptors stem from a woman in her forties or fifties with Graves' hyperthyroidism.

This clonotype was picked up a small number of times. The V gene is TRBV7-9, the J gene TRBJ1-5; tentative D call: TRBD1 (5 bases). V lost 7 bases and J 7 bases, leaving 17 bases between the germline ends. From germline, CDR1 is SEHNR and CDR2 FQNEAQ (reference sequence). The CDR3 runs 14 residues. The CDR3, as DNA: TGTGCCAGCACCAAAAAAGGACAAGAACAGCCCCAGCATTTT. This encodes CASTKKGQEQPQHF.

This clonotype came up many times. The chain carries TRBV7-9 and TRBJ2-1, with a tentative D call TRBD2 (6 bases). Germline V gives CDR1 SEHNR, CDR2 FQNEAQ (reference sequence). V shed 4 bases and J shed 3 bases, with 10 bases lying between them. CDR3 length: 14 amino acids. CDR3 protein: CASSSGGLYNEQFF. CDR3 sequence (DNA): TGTGCCAGCAGCTCTGGGGGACTCTACAATGAGCAGTTCTTC.

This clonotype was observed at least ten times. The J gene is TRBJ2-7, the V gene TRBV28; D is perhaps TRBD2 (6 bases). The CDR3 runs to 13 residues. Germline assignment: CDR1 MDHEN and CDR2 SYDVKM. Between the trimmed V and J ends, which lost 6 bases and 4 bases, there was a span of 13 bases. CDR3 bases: TGTGCCAGCAGAAGGGGCGGGAAGTACGAGCAGTACTTC. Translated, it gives CASRRGGKYEQYF.

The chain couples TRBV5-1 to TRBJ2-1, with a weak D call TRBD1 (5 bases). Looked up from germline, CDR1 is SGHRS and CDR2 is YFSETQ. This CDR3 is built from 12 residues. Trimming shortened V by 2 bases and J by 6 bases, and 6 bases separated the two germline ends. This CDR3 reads CASSFQGNEQFF. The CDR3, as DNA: TGCGCCAGCAGCTTCCAGGGCAATGAGCAGTTCTTC.

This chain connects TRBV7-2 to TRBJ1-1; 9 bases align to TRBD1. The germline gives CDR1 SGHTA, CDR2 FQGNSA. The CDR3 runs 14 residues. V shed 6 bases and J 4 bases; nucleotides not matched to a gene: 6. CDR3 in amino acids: CASSNRGRPTEAFF. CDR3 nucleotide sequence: TGTGCCAGCAGTAACAGGGGGCGCCCCACTGAAGCTTTCTTT.

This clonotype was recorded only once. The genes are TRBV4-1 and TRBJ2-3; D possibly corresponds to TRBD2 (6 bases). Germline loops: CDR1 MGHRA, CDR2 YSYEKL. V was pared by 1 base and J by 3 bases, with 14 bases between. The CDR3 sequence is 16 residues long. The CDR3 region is CASSQATSAGTDTQYF. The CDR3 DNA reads TGCGCCAGCAGCCAAGCCACTAGTGCGGGGACAGATACGCAGTATTTT.

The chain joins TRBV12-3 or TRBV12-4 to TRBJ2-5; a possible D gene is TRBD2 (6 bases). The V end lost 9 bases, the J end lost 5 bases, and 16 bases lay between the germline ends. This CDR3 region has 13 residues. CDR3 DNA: TGTGCCAGTGGGGACTCTCCGAGGGAGACCCAGTACTTC. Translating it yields CASGDSPRETQYF.

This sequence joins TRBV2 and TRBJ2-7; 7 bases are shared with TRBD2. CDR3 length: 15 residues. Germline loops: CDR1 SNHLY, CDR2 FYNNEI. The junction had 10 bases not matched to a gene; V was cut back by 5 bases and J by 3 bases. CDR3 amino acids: CASSFPGLRNYEQYF. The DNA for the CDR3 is TGTGCCAGCAGTTTCCCGGGACTACGCAACTACGAGCAGTACTTC.

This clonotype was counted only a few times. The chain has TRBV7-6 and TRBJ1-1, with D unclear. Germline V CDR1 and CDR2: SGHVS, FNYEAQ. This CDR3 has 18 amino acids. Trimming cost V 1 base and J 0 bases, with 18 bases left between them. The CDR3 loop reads CASSLDPRATSMNTEAFF. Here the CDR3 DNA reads TGTGCCAGCAGCTTAGATCCCCGGGCAACCTCCATGAACACTGAAGCTTTCTTT.

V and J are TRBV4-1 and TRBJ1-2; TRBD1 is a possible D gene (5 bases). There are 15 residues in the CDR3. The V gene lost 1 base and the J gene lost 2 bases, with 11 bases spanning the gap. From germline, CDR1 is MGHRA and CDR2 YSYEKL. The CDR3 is CASSQVQAPNYGYTF. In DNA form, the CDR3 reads TGCGCCAGCAGCCAAGTACAGGCCCCAAACTATGGCTACACCTTC.

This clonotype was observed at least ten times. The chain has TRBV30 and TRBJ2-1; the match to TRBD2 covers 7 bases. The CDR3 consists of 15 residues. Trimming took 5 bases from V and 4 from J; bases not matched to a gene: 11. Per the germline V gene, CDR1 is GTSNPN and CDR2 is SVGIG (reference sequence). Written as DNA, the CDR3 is TGTGCCTGGGCAAGGGGAGGGGAAGGGTACAATGAGCAGTTCTTC. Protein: CAWARGGEGYNEQFF.

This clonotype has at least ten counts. In nucleotides, the CDR3 is TGTGCCAGCAGTTACCCAGGGGTGGTTAGGGGCTACACCTTC. This encodes CASSYPGVVRGYTF. This rearrangement joins TRBV28 to TRBJ1-2, with D possibly matching TRBD1 (6 bases). Germline values: CDR1 MDHEN, CDR2 SYDVKM. The CDR3 covers 14 residues. The V end was cut by 4 bases, the J end by 8 bases, with 17 bases between.

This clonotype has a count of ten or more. For the CDR3, the DNA is TGTGCCACCAGTGCTGTCGGAACTAACTATGGCTACACCTTC. Translated, it gives CATSAVGTNYGYTF. V and J are TRBV24-1 and TRBJ1-2; D is ambiguous. This CDR3 has 14 residues. The V end lost 5 bases, the J end lost 0 bases, and 9 bases lay between the germline ends. CDR1 and CDR2 (germline): KGHDR, SFDVKD.

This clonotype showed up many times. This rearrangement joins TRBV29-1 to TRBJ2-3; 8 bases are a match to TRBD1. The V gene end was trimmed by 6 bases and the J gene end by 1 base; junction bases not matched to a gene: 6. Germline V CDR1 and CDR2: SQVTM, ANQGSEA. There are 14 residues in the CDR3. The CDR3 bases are TGCAGCGTCGGGACAGGCAGGGGCACAGATACGCAGTATTTT. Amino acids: CSVGTGRGTDTQYF.

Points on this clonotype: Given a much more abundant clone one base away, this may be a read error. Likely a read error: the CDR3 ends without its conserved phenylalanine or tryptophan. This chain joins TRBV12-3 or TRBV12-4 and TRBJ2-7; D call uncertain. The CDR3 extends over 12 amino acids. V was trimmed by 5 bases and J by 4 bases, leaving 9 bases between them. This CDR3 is CASSQMRYEQYL. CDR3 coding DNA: TGTGCCAGCAGTCAGATGAGGTACGAGCAGTACCTC.

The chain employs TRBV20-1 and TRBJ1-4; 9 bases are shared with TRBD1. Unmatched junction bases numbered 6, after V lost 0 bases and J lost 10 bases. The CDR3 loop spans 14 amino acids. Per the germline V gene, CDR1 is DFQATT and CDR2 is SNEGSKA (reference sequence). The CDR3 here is CSAREGQGIGKLFF. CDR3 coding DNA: TGCAGTGCTAGAGAGGGACAGGGTATAGGAAAACTGTTTTTT.

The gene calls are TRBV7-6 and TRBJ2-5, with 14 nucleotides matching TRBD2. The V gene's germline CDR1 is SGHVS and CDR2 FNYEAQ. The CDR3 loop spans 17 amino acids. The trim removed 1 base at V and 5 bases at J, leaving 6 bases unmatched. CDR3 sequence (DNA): TGTGCCAGCAGCTTAGGCCCGCGGACTAGCGGGAGGGAGACCCAGTACTTC. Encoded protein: CASSLGPRTSGRETQYF.

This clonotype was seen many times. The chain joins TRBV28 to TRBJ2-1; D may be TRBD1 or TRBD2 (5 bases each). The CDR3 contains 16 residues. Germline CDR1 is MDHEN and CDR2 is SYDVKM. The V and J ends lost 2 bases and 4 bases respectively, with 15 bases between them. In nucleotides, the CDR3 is TGTGCCAGCAGTTTAAGAAGGACACGGACTTACAATGAGCAGTTCTTC. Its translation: CASSLRRTRTYNEQFF.

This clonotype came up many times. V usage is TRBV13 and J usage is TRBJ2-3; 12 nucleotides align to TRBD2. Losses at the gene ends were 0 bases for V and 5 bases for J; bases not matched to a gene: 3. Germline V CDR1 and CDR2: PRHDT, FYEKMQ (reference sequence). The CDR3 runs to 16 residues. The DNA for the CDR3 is TGTGCCAGCAGCTTAGGGACTAGCGGGAGTGGAGATACGCAGTATTTT. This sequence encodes CASSLGTSGSGDTQYF. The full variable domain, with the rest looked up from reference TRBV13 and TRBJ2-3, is AAGVIQSPRHLIKEKRETATLKCYPIPRHDTVYWYQQGPGQDPQFLISFYEKMQSDKGSIPDRFSAQQFSDYHSELNMSSLELGDSALYFCASSLGTSGSGDTQYFGPGTRLTVL.